One sample yielded the 18 T cell receptor beta chains listed below, sequenced in a study of low-dose radiotherapy and immunotherapy resistance in tumors. Covering alpha and beta chains, TRAV- and TRBV-specific primers were used for the first-strand cDNA. TCRs were put through 20 PCR cycles of amplification with Phusion. A constant-region primer and the V-primer adapter served as the primer pair. TCRdb recomputed calls from the reads with MiXCR, one row per CDR3 protein. The sample yields some 60,000 distinct CDR3 sequences, 26% seen once. Noted time point: before trial treatment. Sequenced material: PBMCs, taken before treatment. These TCRs come from a male donor with rectosigmoid adenocarcinoma.

The chain has TRBV7-2 and TRBJ2-1, with TRBD2 matching over 7 bases. The J segment lost 3 bases and the V segment lost 1 base, leaving 6 bases of the junction unmatched. The CDR3 has 16 residues. CDR1 is SGHTA and CDR2 is FQGNSA in the germline V gene. The CDR3 nucleotides are TGTGCCAGCAGCTTAGTCCCCCAGCGGGACTACAATGAGCAGTTCTTC. It encodes CASSLVPQRDYNEQFF.

Regarding this clonotype: With only one base between it and a far larger clone, this is likely a read error. Given the absence of the conserved phenylalanine or tryptophan at the CDR3 end, a read error is likely. V is TRBV28 and J is TRBJ2-1; 8 positions agree with TRBD1. The assigned J gene may be wrong: the sequence end matches TRBJ2-5 better. This CDR3 comprises 19 residues. The V gene's germline CDR1 is MDHEN and CDR2 SYDVKM. CDR3 coding DNA: TGTGCCAGCAGTCCAAGGGTGGACAGGGTGGTTCGGGGACAAGAGACCCAGTACTCC. This encodes CASSPRVDRVVRGQETQYS.

This clonotype was seen repeatedly, ten times or more. The gene calls are TRBV27 and TRBJ1-3; D remains ambiguous. CDR3 size: 11 residues. CDR1 and CDR2 from the germline V gene are MNHEY and SMNVEV (reference sequence). V dropped 6 bases and J dropped 3 bases, with 3 bases sitting between them. The CDR3 coding sequence is TGTGCCAGCAGAGGTGGAAACACCATATATTTT. It codes for CASRGGNTIYF.

The rearrangement uses TRBV20-1 and TRBJ1-2; 8 nucleotides align to TRBD1. Trimming cost V 0 bases and J 5 bases; bases outside gene matches: 5. The CDR3 runs to 14 residues. Germline CDR1 is DFQATT and CDR2 is SNEGSKA (reference sequence). The CDR3 coding sequence is TGCAGTGCTAGAGATCCCCAGGGGGCGTATGGCTACACCTTC. This codes for CSARDPQGAYGYTF.

The sample holds many counts of this clonotype. The V call is TRBV29-1, the J call TRBJ2-7; TRBD1 agrees at 7 bases. CDR1 is SQVTM, CDR2 ANQGSEA, per germline. Trimming at V came to 7 bases and at J to 2 bases, leaving 11 bases not matched to a gene. The CDR3 runs to 14 residues. CDR3 nucleotide sequence: TGCAGCGCCGGAGGCCGGACAGGACCCTACGAGCAGTACTTC. Protein product: CSAGGRTGPYEQYF.

This clonotype was observed a handful of times. The chain uses TRBV11-1 and TRBJ2-5; no reliable D call. The CDR3 length is 16 residues. The germline V gene encodes CDR1 SGHAT and CDR2 FQDESV (reference sequence). V was trimmed by 1 base and J by 6 bases, leaving 18 bases between them. Here the CDR3 DNA reads TGTGCCAGCAGCTTAGAATTCTCTTCACAGTCACAGACCCAGTACTTC. It is translated as CASSLEFSSQSQTQYF. The full variable domain, completed using reference TRBV11-1 and TRBJ2-5, is EAEVAQSPRYKITEKSQAVAFWCDPISGHATLYWYRQILGQGPELLVQFQDESVVDDSQLPKDRFSAERLKGVDSTLKIQPAELGDSAMYLCASSLEFSSQSQTQYFGPGTRLLVL.

V is TRBV18 and J is TRBJ2-3; no reliable D call. Trimming pared 2 bases from V and 0 bases from J, leaving 12 bases between. There are 16 residues in the CDR3. In germline, CDR1 is KGHSH, CDR2 LQKENI. CDR3 amino acids: CASSPSTVTSTDTQYF. The DNA for the CDR3 is TGTGCCAGCTCACCATCAACAGTGACTAGCACAGATACGCAGTATTTT.

At least ten counts were recorded for this clonotype. This chain connects TRBV5-4 to TRBJ2-1, with 7 positions matching TRBD1. Germline V CDR1 and CDR2: SGHNT, YYREEE (reference sequence). The junction had 4 bases not matched to a gene; V was cut back by 0 bases and J by 4 bases. This CDR3 has 15 amino acids. CDR3 sequence reads: CASSLGGTVYNEQFF. In DNA form, the CDR3 reads TGTGCCAGCAGCTTGGGAGGGACAGTGTACAATGAGCAGTTCTTC. The whole variable domain, filled in from reference TRBV5-4 and TRBJ2-1, reads ETGVTQSPTHLIKTRGQQVTLRCSSQSGHNTVSWYQQALGQGPQFIFQYYREEENGRGNFPPRFSGLQFPNYSSELNVNALELDDSALYLCASSLGGTVYNEQFFGPGTRLTVL.

In its sample, this clonotype was seen many times. V usage is TRBV7-2 and J usage is TRBJ1-3, with a weak D call TRBD1 (5 bases). Germline V gives CDR1 SGHTA, CDR2 FQGNSA. Trimming pared 5 bases from V and 1 base from J, leaving 12 bases between. There are 15 residues in the CDR3. CDR3: CASSALQDSGNTIYF. The CDR3 DNA reads TGTGCCAGCAGCGCCCTACAGGATTCTGGAAACACCATATATTTT.

This clonotype was found many times. This chain links TRBV20-1 with TRBJ2-7; the match to TRBD2 covers 9 bases. V was pared by 0 bases and J by 3 bases, with 12 bases of the junction left unmatched. The CDR3 is 17 amino acids. CDR1 is DFQATT, CDR2 SNEGSKA, per germline (reference sequence). The CDR3 region is CSARDPIKTSGNYEQYF. The CDR3 nucleotides read TGCAGTGCTAGAGACCCAATTAAGACTAGCGGTAACTACGAGCAGTACTTC.

The table lists this clonotype with many counts. The chain recombines TRBV3-1 with TRBJ2-5, with D possibly matching TRBD1 (5 bases). The CDR3 is made up of 14 amino acids. V lost 2 bases and J lost 7, with 14 bases in between. Germline V gives CDR1 LGHDT, CDR2 YNNKEL (reference sequence). CDR3 in DNA: TGTGCCAGCAGCCAATCAGGGTCCCTGGGGACCCAGTACTTC. It specifies CASSQSGSLGTQYF.

This clonotype was seen ten or more times. This chain connects TRBV28 to TRBJ2-7; weak D call: TRBD1 (5 bases). In germline, CDR1 is MDHEN, CDR2 SYDVKM. The V end was cut by 4 bases, the J end by 6 bases, with 16 bases between. CDR3 length: 14 amino acids. The CDR3 nucleotides are TGTGCCAGCAGTTACCCCTCAGGGTTTTCCGAGCAGTACTTC. It encodes CASSYPSGFSEQYF.

The chain combines TRBV4-3 with TRBJ2-1; 9 bases line up with TRBD1. Germline loops: CDR1 LGHNA, CDR2 YSLEER. V lost 0 bases to trimming and J lost 4 bases; unmatched junction nucleotides: 4. The CDR3 is 16 residues long. The CDR3 nucleotides read TGCGCCAGCAGCCAAGAAGGGACAGGGTATTACAATGAGCAGTTCTTC. It yields the protein CASSQEGTGYYNEQFF.

This rearrangement joins TRBV5-1 to TRBJ2-1; D is possibly TRBD2 (6 bases). Germline V gene lookup returns CDR1 SGHRS and CDR2 YFSETQ. V was shortened by 0 bases and J by 5 bases, with 21 bases between the two germline ends. This CDR3 spans 18 amino acids. Written as DNA, the CDR3 is TGCGCCAGCAGCTTGGGAGGCGGGACGGGAAGGGCAAACAATGAGCAGTTCTTC. It translates to CASSLGGGTGRANNEQFF.

The table lists this clonotype with many counts. The CDR3 region is CSAGRNTEAFF. CDR3 DNA: TGCAGTGCTGGAAGGAACACTGAAGCTTTCTTT. The chain joins TRBV29-1 to TRBJ1-1; D not resolved. The germline V gene encodes CDR1 SQVTM and CDR2 ANQGSEA. The CDR3 loop spans 11 amino acids.

The genes are TRBV25-1 and TRBJ2-1, with 7 bases lining up with TRBD1. The CDR3 extends over 15 amino acids. V trimming: 1 base; J trimming: 3 bases; junction bases outside the gene matches: 3. CDR1 is MGHDK and CDR2 is SYGVNS in the germline V gene. CDR3 protein: CASSEFQGVYNEQFF. CDR3 coding DNA: TGTGCCAGCAGTGAATTTCAGGGGGTCTACAATGAGCAGTTCTTC.

The genes are TRBV5-6 and TRBJ1-6, with D perhaps matching TRBD1 (5 bases). V lost 3 bases and J 7 bases, leaving 11 bases between the germline ends. CDR1 and CDR2 (germline): SGHDT, YYEEEE. The CDR3 runs 14 residues. The DNA for the CDR3 is TGTGCCAGCAGCTCGGGACGGATAAATTCACCCCTCCACTTT. Translating gives CASSSGRINSPLHF.

Many counts were recorded for this clonotype. The V call is TRBV29-1, the J call TRBJ1-2; 8 bases line up with TRBD1. From germline, CDR1 is SQVTM and CDR2 ANQGSEA. The CDR3 contains 14 residues. J was trimmed by 8 bases and V by 5 bases; bases with no gene match: 13. The CDR3 DNA is TGCAGCGTTAATCATTCCCCCGCAGGGGGCGGCTACACCTTC. This gives the protein CSVNHSPAGGGYTF.